Here is one T cell receptor (beta chain) with its context. No antigen is known for it. CDR3 size: 16 residues. Looked up from germline, CDR1 is PRHDT and CDR2 is FYEKMQ (reference sequence). The V end was cut by 0 bases, the J end by 0 bases, with 11 bases between. Using its own MiXCR run on the 5' RACE reads, TCRdb lists one record per CDR3 protein. The sample lists 30,000 to 35,000 distinct CDR3 sequences, more than 25% occurring once. This specimen belongs to a study of CD8 T cells in ankylosing spondylitis. General study findings and limits: According to the report, clones linked to the disease were significantly enriched in matched synovial fluid samples taken from ankylosing spondylitis patients.

The sequenced sample was synovial fluid, either unsorted or a sorted T cell fraction (not recorded which). The source is a male donor with ankylosing spondylitis. The V call is TRBV13, the J call TRBJ1-1; no clear D gene. In DNA, the CDR3 is TGTGCCAGCAGCTTAGGCCTAACCGGGGTGAACACTGAAGCTTTCTTT. Encoded protein: CASSLGLTGVNTEAFF.